The subject of this entry is one T cell receptor (beta chain). The use of a sample-barcoded 5' primer and a J-beta primer mix characterized a second PCR of 7 to 11 cycles. TCRdb fed the 5' RACE reads into MiXCR, producing one record per CDR3 protein. Among approximately 780,000 distinct CDR3 sequences listed, roughly 26% were seen once. This sample was included in a study of blood T cells in healthy people across ages. In germline, CDR1 is SGHRS, CDR2 YFSETQ. The germline V and J ends were trimmed by 2 bases and 8 bases, with 11 bases remaining between them. The CDR3 covers 13 residues. The data were also submitted as part of a second study, on T cells of mothers and their children. Per that paper: The donors comprised several children and their three healthy Caucasian mothers. Each mother yielded more than 9 million TCR beta CDR3 reads. Each child yielded millions of reads.

Specimen: blood. The chain employs TRBV5-1 and TRBJ2-4, with a weak D call TRBD2 (6 bases). The sequence derives from a boy younger than 18 in good health. CDR3 coding DNA: TGCGCCAGCAGCTTCCAGGGAGGTGACATTCAGTACTTC. It specifies CASSFQGGDIQYF.